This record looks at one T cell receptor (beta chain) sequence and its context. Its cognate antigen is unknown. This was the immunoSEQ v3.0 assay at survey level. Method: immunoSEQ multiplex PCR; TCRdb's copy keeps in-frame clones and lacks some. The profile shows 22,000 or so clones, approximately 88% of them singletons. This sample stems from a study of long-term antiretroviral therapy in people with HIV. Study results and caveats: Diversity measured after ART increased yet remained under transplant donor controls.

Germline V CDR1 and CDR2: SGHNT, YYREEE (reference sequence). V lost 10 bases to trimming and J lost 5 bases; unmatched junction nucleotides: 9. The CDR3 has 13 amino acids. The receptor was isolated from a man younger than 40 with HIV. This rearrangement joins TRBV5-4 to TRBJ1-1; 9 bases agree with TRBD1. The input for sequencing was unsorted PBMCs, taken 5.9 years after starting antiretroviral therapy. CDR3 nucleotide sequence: TGTGCCTATAGGGGACAGGGTGGAACTGAAGCTTTCTTT. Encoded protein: CAYRGQGGTEAFF.